The 31 T cell receptor delta chains below all came from one sample that was sequenced in a study of gamma-delta T cells after stem cell transplantation. TCRdb processed the RT-PCR reads again with the CATT caller. Of approximately 1,500 delta-chain clones detected, 7.3% appear once; the ten largest clones hold around 58%. The specimen was gamma-delta T cells. These receptors all stem from a human donor. It is not recorded whose cells these are; they may come from a transplant donor.

This clone has a handful of counts. The TCRdb protein comes from a much larger clone and disagrees with this DNA's translation at residue 15, likely due to a read error; the protein given here is derived from the DNA. The V gene is TRDV2, the J gene TRDJ1; TRDD3 aligns across 13 bases. The CDR3 is 19 residues long. Per germline, CDR1 GEAIGNYY and CDR2 EKD. CDR3: CACDTVLGDTRKYTVKLIF. As DNA, the CDR3 is TGTGCCTGTGACACTGTACTGGGGGATACGAGAAAGTACACCGTTAAACTCATCTTT.

In this sample, this clone is medium-sized. The same CDR3 is also encoded by other DNA sequences in this sample. The rearrangement uses TRDV2 and TRDJ1; 8 nucleotides line up with TRDD3. In germline, CDR1 is GEAIGNYY, CDR2 EKD. V lost 3 bases, J lost 3 bases, and 17 bases stayed unmatched. The CDR3 is made up of 18 amino acids. The DNA for the CDR3 is TGTGCCTGTGACCCCTTGGGGGATCGATCTTTTCTCTCCGATAAACTCATCTTT. Translation: CACDPLGDRSFLSDKLIF.

This clone is classed as hyperexpanded. This sample includes further DNA sequences coding for the same CDR3. J is TRDJ1 and V is TRDV2; 8 bases line up with TRDD3. V lost 4 bases, J lost 8 bases, and 11 bases stayed unmatched. The germline gives CDR1 GEAIGNYY, CDR2 EKD. CDR3 length: 14 amino acids. The CDR3 here is CACDPILLGAKLIF. The CDR3 DNA sequence: TGTGCCTGTGATCCCATTTTACTGGGGGCCAAACTCATCTTT.

This clone was counted between two and nine times. A far larger clone is just one base off, so this is likely a read error. At the DNA level, this CDR3 is encoded by other sequences in the same sample as well. V gene TRDV2 combines with J gene TRDJ1; TRDD3 is a possible D gene (5 bases). The germline V gene has CDR1 GEAIGNYY and CDR2 EKD. Trimming took 7 bases from V and 0 from J, leaving 26 bases between them. The CDR3 spans 18 residues. The CDR3 here is CACDPLVLGSNYTDKLIF. As DNA, the CDR3 is TGTGCCTGCGACCCCTTAGTGTTGGGATCTAACTACACCGATAAACTCATCTTT.

This clone appeared a few times. Possible read error: a much larger clone is one base away. Other nucleotide sequences from this sample produce the same CDR3. The chain recombines TRDV2 with TRDJ1; 13 bases agree with TRDD3. Germline V lookup: CDR1 GEAIGNYY, CDR2 EKD. CDR3 length: 19 residues. Written as DNA, the CDR3 is TGTGCCTGCGACACCATACGTACTGGGGGATACGCGGTACCCGATAAACTCATCTTT. Its translation: CACDTIRTGGYAVPDKLIF.

Comment on this clone: A far larger clone is off by one base, so a read error is likely. This chain uses TRDV2 with TRDJ1; 8 bases are shared with TRDD3. Germline V gene lookup returns CDR1 GEAIGNYY and CDR2 EKD. The CDR3 runs 15 residues. J lost 1 base, V lost 3 bases, and 6 bases had no gene match. The CDR3 reads CACDVLGVGTDKLIF. As DNA, the CDR3 is TGTGCCTGTGACGTACTGGGGGTCGGCACCGATAAACTCATCTTT.

This clone was recorded a few times. TCRdb records a much larger clone's protein for this DNA, with a difference at residue 17 that likely arises from a read error; the protein given is the translation of the DNA. The J gene is TRDJ1, the V gene TRDV2; 11 nucleotides align to TRDD3. The CDR3 is made up of 19 amino acids. Germline values: CDR1 GEAIGNYY, CDR2 EKD. CDR3 region: CACDPVLGDTPSYTDKPIF. In DNA form, the CDR3 reads TGTGCCTGTGACCCCGTGCTGGGGGATACACCCTCGTACACCGATAAACCCATCTTT.

In its sample, this clone was seen a few times. The chain combines TRDV2 with TRDJ1; 13 bases map to TRDD3. V lost 0 bases, J lost 0 bases, and 6 bases stayed unmatched. The CDR3 is made up of 18 amino acids. Germline loops: CDR1 GEAIGNYY, CDR2 EKD. CDR3 DNA sequence: TGTGCCTGTGACACCCTACTGGGGGATACGCGGTACACCGATAAACTCATCTTT. Protein product: CACDTLLGDTRYTDKLIF.

This clone is termed medium-sized. A read error likely explains this, since a far larger clone differs by one base. This chain links TRDV2 with TRDJ1; 8 nucleotides line up with TRDD3. Germline assignment: CDR1 GEAIGNYY and CDR2 EKD. The CDR3 is 16 amino acids. Here the CDR3 reads CACDKLGILAPDKPIF. The CDR3 coding sequence is TGTGCCTGTGACAAACTGGGGATACTCGCTCCCGATAAACCCATCTTT.

On this clone: TCRdb lists the protein of a much larger clone for this DNA, which differs at residue 14, so this is likely a read error; the protein given here is translated from the DNA itself. The chain employs TRDV2 and TRDJ1; no reliable D call. The CDR3 contains 17 residues. The germline V gene encodes CDR1 GEAIGNYY and CDR2 EKD. CDR3: CACDPLLQLDISDILIF. The CDR3 coding sequence is TGTGCCTGTGACCCTCTTCTGCAACTCGATATATCCGATATACTCATCTTT.

About this clone itself: It may be a read error: a sequence one base away is much more abundant. CDR3 amino acids: CASDTAALGDTIRSWDTRQMFF. The CDR3 nucleotides read TGTGCCAGTGACACCGCCGCGCTGGGGGATACGATAAGGTCCTGGGACACCCGACAGATGTTTTTC. J is TRDJ3 and V is TRDV2; 12 nucleotides line up with TRDD3. The CDR3 length is 22 residues. CDR1 and CDR2 from the germline V gene are GEAIGNYY and EKD.

By frequency in the sample, this clone is medium-sized. The same CDR3 arises from other DNA sequences in this sample as well. This chain links TRDV2 with TRDJ1, with 8 bases fitting TRDD3. Germline loops: CDR1 GEAIGNYY, CDR2 EKD. V shed 2 bases, J shed 1 base, and the junction held 8 bases outside the gene matches. The CDR3 is 16 residues long. The CDR3 DNA is TGTGCCTGTGACATACTGGGGGGAATGGGCACCGATAAACTCATCTTT. It translates to CACDILGGMGTDKLIF.

Of note for this clone: It may be a read error: a sequence one base away is much more abundant. In the same sample, other DNA sequences code for this CDR3. This CDR3 is CACDTVVAGGSKLHTDKLIF. For the CDR3, the DNA is TGTGCCTGTGACACGGTCGTCGCTGGGGGATCCAAACTTCACACCGATAAACTCATCTTT. This chain joins TRDV2 and TRDJ1; 9 bases are a match to TRDD3. Germline assignment: CDR1 GEAIGNYY and CDR2 EKD. The CDR3 is made up of 20 amino acids. Trimming removed 1 base from V and 0 bases from J; junction bases left unmatched: 17.

To note about this clone: TCRdb pairs this DNA with a much larger clone's protein that differs at residue 8, likely a read error; the protein shown was translated from the DNA. CDR3 in amino acids: CACDPLLEDTDKLIF. Here the CDR3 DNA reads TGTGCCTGTGATCCGTTACTGGAAGACACCGATAAACTCATCTTT. J is TRDJ1 and V is TRDV2; TRDD3 might be the D (5 bases). The V gene lost 4 bases and the J gene lost 0 bases, with 14 bases spanning the gap. Germline CDR1 reads GEAIGNYY; CDR2 reads EKD. The CDR3 sequence is 15 residues long.

Note on this clone: This is likely an artifact of a read error, given a far larger clone one base away. The chain carries TRDV2 and TRDJ1; 7 positions match TRDD3. Germline trimming cut 3 bases from V and 4 bases from J; bases unmatched to any gene: 25. This CDR3 comprises 20 residues. Germline V gene lookup returns CDR1 GEAIGNYY and CDR2 EKD. CDR3 region: CACDSLGGFDLQGAGDKLIF. The DNA for the CDR3 is TGTGCCTGTGACTCTCTGGGGGGATTCGATCTCCAGGGGGCCGGCGATAAACTCATCTTT.

In its sample, this clone was seen a few times. This likely came from a read error, as a far larger clone is one base away. The genes are TRDV2 and TRDJ1; D not certain. This CDR3 has 18 amino acids. CDR1 GEAIGNYY and CDR2 EKD come from the germline V gene. The V end lost 1 base, the J end lost 4 bases, and 24 bases lay between the germline ends. The CDR3 reads CACDTWALTRVEGDKLIF. The DNA for the CDR3 is TGTGCCTGTGACACATGGGCCCTTACAAGGGTAGAAGGCGATAAACTCATCTTT.

The sample holds a few counts of this clone. The V gene is TRDV2, the J gene TRDJ1; 13 bases match TRDD3. Trimming removed 3 bases from V and 0 bases from J; junction bases left unmatched: 6. This CDR3 has 17 residues. Germline V gene data show CDR1 as GEAIGNYY and CDR2 as EKD. The DNA for the CDR3 is TGTGCCTGTGACTTACTGGGGGATACGGGCCACACCGATAAACTCATCTTT. Its translation: CACDLLGDTGHTDKLIF.

As concerns this clone: One base separates it from a far larger clone, so it is likely a read error. The same CDR3 also results from other DNA sequences found in this sample. The chain couples TRDV2 to TRDJ3, with 12 bases that match TRDD3. Germline V lookup: CDR1 GEAIGNYY, CDR2 EKD. The CDR3 covers 26 residues. In DNA, the CDR3 is TGTGCATGTGACACCTTGCTGGGGGATACGCGAACAAACACTGCTCCTTACTCCTGGGACACCCGACAGATGTTTTTC. Residues: CACDTLLGDTRTNTAPYSWDTRQMFF.

Worth noting for this clone: This likely reflects a read error, since a far larger clone is one base away. This sample includes further DNA sequences coding for the same CDR3. The rearrangement uses TRDV2 and TRDJ1; TRDD3 agrees at 8 bases. CDR3 length equals 16 residues. Germline loops: CDR1 GEAIGNYY, CDR2 EKD. The CDR3 region has the DNA TGTGCTTGTGACACTCTGGGGGAACGGGACACCGATAAACTCATCTTT. This codes for CACDTLGERDTDKLIF.

In its sample, this clone was seen a few times. TCRdb's entry gives the protein of a much larger clone, which mismatches this DNA's translation at residue 4, likely from a read error; the protein reported here is translated from the DNA. The V call is TRDV2, the J call TRDJ1; no clear D gene. Germline V CDR1 and CDR2: GEAIGNYY, EKD. The CDR3 length is 15 residues. DNA for the CDR3: TGTGCCTGTGGCACCATGGGCTTGCCTTCCGATAAACTCATCTTT. It is translated as CACGTMGLPSDKLIF.

Only a few counts were recorded for this clone. J is TRDJ1 and V is TRDV2; 12 positions match TRDD3. Germline-derived CDR1 and CDR2 are GEAIGNYY and EKD. V lost 3 bases and J lost 0; bases outside the gene matches: 7. CDR3 length equals 17 residues. Here the CDR3 reads CACDGLGDTRYTDKLIF. CDR3 DNA sequence: TGTGCCTGTGACGGCCTGGGGGATACGCGGTACACCGATAAACTCATCTTT.

Comment on this clone: Given a far larger clone just one base away, this is likely a sequencing read error. The chain combines TRDV2 with TRDJ3, with 7 bases identical to TRDD3. V lost 3 bases to trimming and J lost 2 bases; unmatched junction nucleotides: 12. Germline loops: CDR1 GEAIGNYY, CDR2 EKD. The CDR3 loop spans 19 amino acids. The CDR3 is CACDHTGDLSPWDTRQMFF. CDR3 sequence (DNA): TGTGCCTGTGACCATACTGGGGACCTTAGCCCCTGGGACACCCGACAGATGTTTTTC.

There are a few counts of this clone. This likely stems from a read error, as it lies one base from a far larger clone. The CDR3 region has the DNA TGTGCCCGTGACACCGCTGGGGCCTCCTCCTGGGACACCCGACAGATGTTTTTC. Its translation is CARDTAGASSWDTRQMFF. This chain uses TRDV2 with TRDJ3, with D possibly being TRDD3 (6 bases). The V gene's germline CDR1 is GEAIGNYY and CDR2 EKD. The CDR3 has 18 amino acids.

This clone was detected a few times. TCRdb's protein for this DNA is that of a much larger clone and differs from the translation at residue 9, likely a read error; the protein shown is the DNA translation. This chain joins TRDV2 and TRDJ1, with 10 bases identical to TRDD3. Germline trimming cut 3 bases from V and 10 bases from J; bases unmatched to any gene: 10. The length of the CDR3 is 14 residues. Germline CDR1 GEAIGNYY, CDR2 EKD. For the CDR3, the DNA is TGTGCCTGTGACGTACTGGGGGATGCAGGCGGACTCATCTTT. It translates to CACDVLGDAGGLIF.

On this clone itself: A much larger clone differs by one base, so this may be a read error. The same CDR3 can be traced to other DNA sequences in this sample. The J gene is TRDJ2, the V gene TRDV2; the D gene is possibly TRDD3 (9 bases). Germline assignment: CDR1 GEAIGNYY and CDR2 EKD. The CDR3 consists of 19 residues. Trimming removed 0 bases from V and 4 bases from J, with 23 bases in between. The CDR3 sequence: CACDTLPTRGIHPTAQLFF. In nucleotides, the CDR3 is TGTGCCTGTGACACCCTTCCTACCCGGGGGATACACCCGACAGCACAACTCTTCTTT.

Comment on this clone: A single base is all that separates this from a far larger clone, so a read error is likely. The V and J genes are TRDV2 and TRDJ3, with a tentative D call TRDD3 (6 bases). Germline-derived CDR1 and CDR2 are GEAIGNYY and EKD. This CDR3 has 18 residues. The CDR3 region has the DNA TGTGCCTGTGACACCGCTGGGGCCTCCTCCTGGGGCACCCGACAGATGTTTTTC. Residues: CACDTAGASSWGTRQMFF.

This chain uses TRDV2 with TRDJ1, with 8 bases fitting TRDD3. CDR1 is GEAIGNYY, CDR2 EKD, per germline. This CDR3 has 18 residues. The trim removed 3 bases at V and 9 bases at J, leaving 23 bases unmatched. This CDR3 is CACDPVVPWDTQFNELIF. In DNA form, the CDR3 reads TGTGCCTGTGACCCGGTAGTACCGTGGGATACGCAATTTAATGAACTCATCTTT.

This clone is judged medium-sized. A much larger clone is a single base away; this may be a read error. This CDR3 is also generated by other DNA sequences in the sample. V is TRDV2 and J is TRDJ3, with 12 positions matching TRDD3. The CDR3 is 22 amino acids. Germline loops: CDR1 GEAIGNYY, CDR2 EKD. DNA of the CDR3: TGTGCCTATGACGAACCTGGGGGATACGCGGAGGGAAGCTCCTGGGACACCCGACAGATGTTTTTC. This translates into CAYDEPGGYAEGSSWDTRQMFF.

This clone has just a few counts. TCRdb's listed protein matches a much larger clone and diverges from this DNA's translation at residue 5, likely through a read error; the protein shown comes from the DNA. This chain links TRDV2 with TRDJ1, with 7 bases that match TRDD3. Per the germline V gene, CDR1 is GEAIGNYY and CDR2 is EKD. With V trimmed by 2 bases and J by 0 bases, 8 bases remained unmatched. CDR3 length: 16 amino acids. CDR3 residues: CACDNVGDSHTDKLIF. The CDR3 region has the DNA TGTGCCTGTGACAACGTGGGGGACTCCCACACCGATAAACTCATCTTT.

This chain connects TRDV2 to TRDJ1; 11 bases match TRDD3. Trimming cost V 0 bases and J 3 bases; bases outside gene matches: 11. The CDR3 is made up of 18 amino acids. Germline assignment: CDR1 GEAIGNYY and CDR2 EKD. The DNA for the CDR3 is TGTGCCTGTGACACCGTAAAGTTGGGGGATACGCTGTCCGATAAACTCATCTTT. Amino acid sequence: CACDTVKLGDTLSDKLIF.

This clone was found a few times. The rearrangement uses TRDV2 and TRDJ1, with 13 positions matching TRDD3. This CDR3 has 18 residues. Germline CDR1 and CDR2: GEAIGNYY and EKD. The V gene end was trimmed by 1 base and the J gene end by 3 bases; junction bases not matched to a gene: 10. Here the CDR3 reads CACDTAGLGDTYADKLIF. The CDR3 nucleotides read TGTGCCTGTGACACTGCAGGACTGGGGGATACGTACGCCGATAAACTCATCTTT.